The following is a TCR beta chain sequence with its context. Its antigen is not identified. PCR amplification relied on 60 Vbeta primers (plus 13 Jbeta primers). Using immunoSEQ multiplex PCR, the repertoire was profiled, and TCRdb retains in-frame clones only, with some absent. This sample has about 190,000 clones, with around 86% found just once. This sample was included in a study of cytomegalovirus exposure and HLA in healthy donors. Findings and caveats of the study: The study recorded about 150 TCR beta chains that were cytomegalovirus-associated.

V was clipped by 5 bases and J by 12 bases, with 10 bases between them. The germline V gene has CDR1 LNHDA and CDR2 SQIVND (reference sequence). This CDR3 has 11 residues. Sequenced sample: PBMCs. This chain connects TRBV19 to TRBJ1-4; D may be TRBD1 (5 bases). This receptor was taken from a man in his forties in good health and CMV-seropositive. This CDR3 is CASSPGRELFF. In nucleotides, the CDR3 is TGTGCCAGTAGTCCCGGCAGGGAACTGTTTTTT. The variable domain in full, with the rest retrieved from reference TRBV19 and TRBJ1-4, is DGGITQSPKYLFRKEGQNVTLSCEQNLNHDAMYWYRQDPGQGLRLIYYSQIVNDFQKGDIAEGYSVSREKKESFPLTVTSAQKNPTAFYLCASSPGRELFFGSGTQLSVL.